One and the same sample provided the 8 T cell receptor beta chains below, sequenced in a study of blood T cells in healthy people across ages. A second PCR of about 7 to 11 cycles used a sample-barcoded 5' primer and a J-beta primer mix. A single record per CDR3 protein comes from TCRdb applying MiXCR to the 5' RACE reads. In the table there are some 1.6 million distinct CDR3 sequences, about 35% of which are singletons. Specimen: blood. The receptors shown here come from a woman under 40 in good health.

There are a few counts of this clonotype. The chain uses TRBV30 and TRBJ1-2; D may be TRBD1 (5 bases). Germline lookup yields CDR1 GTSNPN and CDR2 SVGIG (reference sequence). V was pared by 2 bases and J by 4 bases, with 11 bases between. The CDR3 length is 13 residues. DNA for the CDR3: TGTGCCTGGAGTTTTGGGGCTGGCTATGGCTACACCTTC. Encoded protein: CAWSFGAGYGYTF.

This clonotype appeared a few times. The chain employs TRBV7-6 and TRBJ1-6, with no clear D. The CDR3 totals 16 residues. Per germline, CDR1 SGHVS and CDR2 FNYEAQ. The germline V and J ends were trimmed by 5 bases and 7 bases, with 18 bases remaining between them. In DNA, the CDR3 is TGTGCCAGCAGCGAGATTTATGGAGGGTCCAATTCACCCCTCCACTTT. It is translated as CASSEIYGGSNSPLHF.

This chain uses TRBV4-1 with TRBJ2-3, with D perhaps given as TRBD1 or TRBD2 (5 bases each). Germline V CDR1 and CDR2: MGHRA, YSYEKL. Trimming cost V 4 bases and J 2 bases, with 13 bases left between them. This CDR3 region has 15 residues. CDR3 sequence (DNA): TGCGCCAGCAGCCGAGAGGGGCACTCCACAGATACGCAGTATTTT. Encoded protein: CASSREGHSTDTQYF.

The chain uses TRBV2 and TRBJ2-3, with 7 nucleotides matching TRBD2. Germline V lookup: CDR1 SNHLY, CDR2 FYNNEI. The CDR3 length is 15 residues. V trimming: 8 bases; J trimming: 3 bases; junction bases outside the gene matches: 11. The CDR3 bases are TGTGCCAGCTATGTCACGAGGGAGGGAACAGATACGCAGTATTTT. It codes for CASYVTREGTDTQYF.

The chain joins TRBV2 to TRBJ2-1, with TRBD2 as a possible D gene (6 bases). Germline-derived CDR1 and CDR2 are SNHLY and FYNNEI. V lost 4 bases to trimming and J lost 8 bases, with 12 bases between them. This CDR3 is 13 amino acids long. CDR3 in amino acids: CASSARLVDEQFF. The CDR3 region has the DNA TGTGCCAGCAGTGCGAGACTAGTGGATGAGCAGTTCTTC.

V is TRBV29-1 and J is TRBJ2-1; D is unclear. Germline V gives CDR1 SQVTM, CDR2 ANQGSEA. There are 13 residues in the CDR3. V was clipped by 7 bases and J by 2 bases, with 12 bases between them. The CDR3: CSALQSPYNEQFF. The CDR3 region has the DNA TGCAGCGCCCTACAGAGCCCCTACAATGAGCAGTTCTTC.

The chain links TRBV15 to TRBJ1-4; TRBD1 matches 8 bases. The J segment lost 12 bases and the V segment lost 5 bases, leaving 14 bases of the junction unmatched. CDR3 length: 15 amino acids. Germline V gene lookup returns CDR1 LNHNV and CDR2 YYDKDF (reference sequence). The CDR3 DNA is TGTGCCACCAGCGTCGAGGGACAGGCTTCGTCGGAACTGTTTTTT. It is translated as CATSVEGQASSELFF.

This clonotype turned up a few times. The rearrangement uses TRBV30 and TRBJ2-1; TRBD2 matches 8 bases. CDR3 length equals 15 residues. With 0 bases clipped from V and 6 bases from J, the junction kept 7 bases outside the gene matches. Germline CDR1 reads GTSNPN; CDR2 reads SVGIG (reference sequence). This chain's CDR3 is CAWSVYAGGRNEQFF. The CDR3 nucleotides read TGTGCCTGGAGTGTATATGCGGGGGGTCGCAATGAGCAGTTCTTC.